The rows below give T cell receptor beta chains drawn from one sample of a study of identical twins. Each CDR3 protein is one row after TCRdb ran MiXCR on the 5' RACE reads. The sample yields around 530,000 distinct CDR3 sequences, 15% seen once. The same data also contributed to another study, on yellow fever vaccine responses in identical twins.

Source material: CD4+ T cells sorted from blood. The source is a woman between 18 and 29 years old in good health. Both conserved end residues are part of each CDR3. A D gene is named only where the DNA matches it firmly. A clone size is listed for some rows: how often the clone was seen (once, few, many), or a class if it is expanded.

J	size	D	V	DNA	CDR3
TRBJ2-1	few	.	TRBV5-1	TGCGCCAGCAGCTCGCAGGGTATTTTCTACAATGAGCAGTTCTTC	CASSSQGIFYNEQFF
TRBJ2-6	.	.	TRBV5-1	TGCGCCAGCAGCTTACCGGAACTCTCTGGGGCCAACGTCCTGACTTTC	CASSLPELSGANVLTF
TRBJ2-1	.	TRBD2	TRBV5-1	TGCGCCAGCCAACAACTAGCGGGAGGGTACAATGAGCAGTTCTTC	CASQQLAGGYNEQFF
TRBJ2-2	.	TRBD2	TRBV5-6	TGTGCCAGCAGCTTGGTTTTAGCGGGGTTGACCGGGGAGCTGTTTTTT	CASSLVLAGLTGELFF
TRBJ2-3	.	.	TRBV6-2/TRBV6-3	TGTGCCAGCAGTCCCGAAATGACTAGCACAGATACGCAGTATTTT	CASSPEMTSTDTQYF
TRBJ2-1	few	TRBD1	TRBV5-5	TGTGCCAGCAGCTTAACAGGGGATCTCAATGAGCAGTTCTTC	CASSLTGDLNEQFF
TRBJ1-1	many	.	TRBV2	TGTGCCAGCTCAACAGAGAACACTGAAGCTTTCTTT	CASSTENTEAFF
TRBJ2-3	few	TRBD2	TRBV20-1	TGCAGTGCTAGAGATGCGGGGGTGGGCACAGATACGCAGTATTTT	CSARDAGVGTDTQYF
TRBJ1-2	few	.	TRBV6-2/TRBV6-3	TGTGCCAGCAGCCACCGGGGGACGAATCTTGGCTACACCTTC	CASSHRGTNLGYTF
TRBJ2-1	few	TRBD2	TRBV20-1	TGCAGTGCTAGACAACATAGCGGGGGTACGTACAATGAGCAGTTCTTC	CSARQHSGGTYNEQFF
TRBJ1-2	.	TRBD1	TRBV6-5	TGTGCCAGCAGTTACGAGGGGGCGAATGGCTACACCTTC	CASSYEGANGYTF
TRBJ1-6	few	.	TRBV12-3/TRBV12-4	TGTGCCAGCAGTTCCGGACAGAGCTCCTATAATTCACCCCTCCACTTT	CASSSGQSSYNSPLHF
TRBJ2-1	.	.	TRBV28	TGTGCCACCGAGCGGGCTGACTCCTACAATGAGCAGTTCTTC	CATERADSYNEQFF
TRBJ1-1	few	TRBD1	TRBV20-1	TGCAGTGCTTCTGACAGGGGCGATTTCTCCACTGAAGCTTTCTTT	CSASDRGDFSTEAFF
TRBJ2-1	many	.	TRBV7-8	TGTGCCAGCAGCTTAGAAGTCCTCTACAATGAGCAGTTCTTC	CASSLEVLYNEQFF
TRBJ2-1	.	TRBD2	TRBV12-3/TRBV12-4	TGTGCCAGCAGTCCGCGGGTGGGGGGGTACAATGAGCAGTTCTTC	CASSPRVGGYNEQFF
TRBJ2-1	.	TRBD2	TRBV24-1	TGTGCCACCAGTGATTTCCGAGCGGGAGATTATGGTTACAATGAGCAGTTCTTC	CATSDFRAGDYGYNEQFF
TRBJ2-1	.	.	TRBV15	TGTGCCACCAGCAGGCACCTGGGCCCGAGCTCCTACAATGAGCAGTTCTTC	CATSRHLGPSSYNEQFF
TRBJ2-3	.	TRBD1	TRBV5-1	TGCGCCAGCAGCTCAAATGCGGGACAGGGCACAGATACGCAGTATTTT	CASSSNAGQGTDTQYF
TRBJ2-6	few	.	TRBV28	TGTGCCAGCAGTTCCTCTGCTTCCGGGGCCAACGTCCTGACTTTC	CASSSSASGANVLTF
TRBJ2-1	.	TRBD2	TRBV18	TGTGCCAGCTCACCACCTGGCCTAGCGGGGTCGGGCGAGCAGTTCTTC	CASSPPGLAGSGEQFF
TRBJ2-1	few	.	TRBV6-1	TGTGCCAGCAGGAGGGGACTCCTTAATGAGCAGTTCTTC	CASRRGLLNEQFF
TRBJ2-7	.	.	TRBV20-1	TGCAGTGCCGCAGTGCTAGAGGGGAGGGGGCATCGGTCCTACGAGCAGTACTTC	CSAAVLEGRGHRSYEQYF
TRBJ1-1	few	.	TRBV6-5	TGTGCCAGCAAAAGGACGGGGGAAGCTTTCTTT	CASKRTGEAFF
TRBJ1-6	few	.	TRBV6-1	TGTGCCAGCAGTGAAGCGCCTGGAGGTAGATCCCTCCACTTT	CASSEAPGGRSLHF
TRBJ1-1	.	.	TRBV14	TGTGCCAGCAGCCAAGCGCTAACCATGAACACTGAAGCTTTCTTT	CASSQALTMNTEAFF
TRBJ2-4	.	.	TRBV6-2/TRBV6-3	TGTGCCAGCAGTAAGGCCTCTGGGGGCCTGGGCATTCAGTACTTC	CASSKASGGLGIQYF
TRBJ1-1	many	.	TRBV29-1	TGCAGCGGCTCCGGGGCCAGGAACACTGAAGCTTTCTTT	CSGSGARNTEAFF
TRBJ2-2	.	TRBD2	TRBV4-1	TGCGCCAGCAGCCGGACTTCCGGGACTAGCCCTGGGGAGCTGTTTTTT	CASSRTSGTSPGELFF
TRBJ1-6	many	.	TRBV12-3/TRBV12-4	TGTGCCAGCAGCGCGCGGGGGGCTGGAAGTTCACCCCTCCACTTT	CASSARGAGSSPLHF
TRBJ2-3	few	.	TRBV7-8	TGTGCCAGCAGCCCCAGGGTGAGAATGGTCACAGATACGCAGTATTTT	CASSPRVRMVTDTQYF
TRBJ2-7	.	TRBD2	TRBV29-1	TGCAGCGTTGCCGGACTAGCGGGGGCCTACGAGCAGTACTTC	CSVAGLAGAYEQYF
TRBJ2-1	few	TRBD2	TRBV20-1	TGCAGTGCTTTCCCTAGCGGGATTAACAATGAGCAGTTCTTC	CSAFPSGINNEQFF
TRBJ2-3	.	.	TRBV12-3/TRBV12-4	TGTGCCAGCAGTTTTCCAGGAGGCACAGATACGCAGTATTTT	CASSFPGGTDTQYF
TRBJ2-1	few	.	TRBV12-5	TGTGCTAGTGGTTTTACAGGGATGGGGAGAAATGAGCAGTTCTTC	CASGFTGMGRNEQFF
TRBJ2-7	few	TRBD2	TRBV12-3/TRBV12-4	TGTGCCAGCAAGAGAAGGAGCGGGACCTACGAGCAGTACTTC	CASKRRSGTYEQYF
TRBJ1-2	few	.	TRBV7-9	TGTGCCAGCAGCTTAGGTGGAACCCAGTCCTATGGTGGCTACACCTTC	CASSLGGTQSYGGYTF
TRBJ2-5	.	TRBD1	TRBV29-1	TGCAGCGTCAACAGGGGTCGGGTGGAGACCCAGTACTTC	CSVNRGRVETQYF
TRBJ2-5	.	TRBD2	TRBV20-1	TGCAGTGCTAACCCGGGACTAGCGGACCAAGAGACCCAGTACTTC	CSANPGLADQETQYF
TRBJ2-3	.	.	TRBV16	TGTGCCAGCACCCGGGCAGGTCAAGAAACAGATACGCAGTATTTT	CASTRAGQETDTQYF
TRBJ1-5	.	.	TRBV10-3	TGTGCCATCAGGCCCGATCCAAATCAGCCCCAGCATTTT	CAIRPDPNQPQHF
TRBJ2-1	.	.	TRBV20-1	TGCAGTGCTCGCCCTGGTGTGAATGAGCAGTTCTTC	CSARPGVNEQFF
TRBJ2-2	few	.	TRBV9	TGTGCCAGCAGCGTTACAAGGGACTTTGGTTTGTACGGGGAGCTGTTTTTT	CASSVTRDFGLYGELFF
TRBJ2-3	.	.	TRBV12-3/TRBV12-4	TGTGCCAGCAGCAGGGGTATATTTATCACAGATACGCAGTATTTT	CASSRGIFITDTQYF
TRBJ1-2	few	.	TRBV7-9	TGTGCCAGCAGCTTAGCGTCTCCACAACCGACGAGTGGCTACACCTTC	CASSLASPQPTSGYTF
TRBJ2-3	.	TRBD2	TRBV19	TGTGCCAGTAGTATCCGACTAGCGGGGGATACGCAGTATTTT	CASSIRLAGDTQYF
TRBJ2-6	few	.	TRBV5-1	TGCGCCAGCAGCATAACAGGGTTGGCTGGGGCCAACGTCCTGACTTTC	CASSITGLAGANVLTF
TRBJ2-3	.	.	TRBV5-1	TGCGCCAGCAGCCCAGGACTGAGAGGAGATACGCAGTATTTT	CASSPGLRGDTQYF
TRBJ2-5	few	.	TRBV3-1	TGTGCCAGCAGCCAAGATACCCGGGGGCGGTACTTC	CASSQDTRGRYF
TRBJ1-1	many	.	TRBV2	TGTGCCAGCAGGGGTCCCTTAGGATTCATGAACACTGAAGCTTTCTTT	CASRGPLGFMNTEAFF
TRBJ2-3	many	TRBD2	TRBV12-3/TRBV12-4	TGTGCCAGCACGAGGGAGGGTACGCAGTATTTT	CASTREGTQYF
TRBJ1-2	few	.	TRBV7-2	TGTGCCAGCAGCTACCGGAGCGGGGGCAGTGATGGCTACACCTTC	CASSYRSGGSDGYTF
TRBJ1-1	.	TRBD1	TRBV5-1	TGCGCCAGCAGCTACGGACAGGCTAACACTGAAGCTTTCTTT	CASSYGQANTEAFF
TRBJ2-3	many	.	TRBV20-1	TGCAGTGCTAGAGATCTTGGGGATACGCAGTATTTT	CSARDLGDTQYF
TRBJ1-6	.	.	TRBV7-9	TGTGCCAGCAGCCTAGAGGTCTCACCCCTCCACTTT	CASSLEVSPLHF
TRBJ1-5	.	TRBD1	TRBV10-3	TGTGCCATCAGTGGAACAGGGGGGATCAATCAGCCCCAGCATTTT	CAISGTGGINQPQHF
TRBJ2-7	.	TRBD1	TRBV7-8	TGTGCCAGCAGACCAAGACAGGGGACCCACGAGCAGTACTTC	CASRPRQGTHEQYF
TRBJ2-3	.	.	TRBV20-1	TGCAGTGCCCCATCGGGGAGAACTAGCACAGATACGCAGTATTTT	CSAPSGRTSTDTQYF
TRBJ1-1	.	.	TRBV20-1	TGCAGTGCTAGTACGGGCATGAACACTGAAGCTTTCTTT	CSASTGMNTEAFF
TRBJ2-5	.	TRBD1	TRBV24-1	TGTGCCACCAGTGATCCGACAGGGTGGGACCAAGAGACCCAGTACTTC	CATSDPTGWDQETQYF